This T cell receptor beta chain was identified during a study of blood T cell repertoires in COVID-19. Study context: COVID-19 samples, acute and convalescent, were from the United States, Italy and Spain. In each case, the material was cDNA or gDNA derived from T cells, B-cell-depleted T cells, or PBMCs.

V was trimmed by 0 bases and J by 8 bases, leaving 22 bases between them. Germline V gene lookup returns CDR1 SGHAT and CDR2 FQNNGV. The CDR3 is 17 amino acids. Authors' methods: The authors estimated nucleated cell counts from reference gene primer amplification. Profiled with immunoSEQ multiplex PCR; TCRdb holds only in-frame clones, not every one. V and J calls and clone size come straight from that table; D and trimming were deduced from the DNA. The repertoire holds 300,000 to 400,000 clones, with around 87% as singletons. The sequence was obtained from a woman between 50 and 59 years old with COVID-19, enrolled during active disease. This chain links TRBV11-2 with TRBJ1-2; D possibly corresponds to TRBD1 (5 bases). Sequencing was performed on peripheral blood. This CDR3 reads CASSLDRSAGTQHGYTF. CDR3 DNA: TGTGCCAGCAGCTTAGATCGCTCGGCGGGGACGCAGCACGGCTACACCTTC.